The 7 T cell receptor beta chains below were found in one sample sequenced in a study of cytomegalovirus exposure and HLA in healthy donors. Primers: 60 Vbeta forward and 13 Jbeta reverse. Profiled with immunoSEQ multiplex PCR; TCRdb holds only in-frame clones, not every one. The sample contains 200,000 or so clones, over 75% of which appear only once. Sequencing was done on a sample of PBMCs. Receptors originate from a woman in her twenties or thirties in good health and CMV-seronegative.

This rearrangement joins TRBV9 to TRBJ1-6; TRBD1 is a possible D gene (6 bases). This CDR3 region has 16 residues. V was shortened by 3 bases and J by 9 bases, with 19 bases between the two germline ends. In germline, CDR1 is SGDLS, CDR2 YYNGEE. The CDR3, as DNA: TGTGCCAGCAGCGCTGATGCGGCAGGGGTAGTTTCACCCCTCCACTTT. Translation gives CASSADAAGVVSPLHF.

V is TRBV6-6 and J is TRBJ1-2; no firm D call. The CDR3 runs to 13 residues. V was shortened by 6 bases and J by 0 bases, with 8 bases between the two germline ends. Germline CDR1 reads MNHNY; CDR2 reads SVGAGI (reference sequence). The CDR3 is CASRLVANYGYTF. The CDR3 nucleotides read TGTGCCAGCAGACTCGTAGCTAACTATGGCTACACCTTC.

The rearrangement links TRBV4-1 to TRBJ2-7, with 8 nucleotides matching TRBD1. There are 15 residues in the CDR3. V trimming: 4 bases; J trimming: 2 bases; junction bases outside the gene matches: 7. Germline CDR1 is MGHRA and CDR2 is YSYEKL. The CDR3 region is CASSLRQGYPYEQYF. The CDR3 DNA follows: TGCGCCAGCAGCCTTCGACAGGGGTACCCCTACGAGCAGTACTTC.

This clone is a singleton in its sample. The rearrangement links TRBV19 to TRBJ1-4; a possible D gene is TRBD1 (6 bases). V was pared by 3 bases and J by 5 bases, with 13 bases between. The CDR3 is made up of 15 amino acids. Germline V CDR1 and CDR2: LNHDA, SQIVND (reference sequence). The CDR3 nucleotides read TGTGCCAGTAGTATGAGCTCCAGGGGAAATGAAAAACTGTTTTTT. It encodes CASSMSSRGNEKLFF.

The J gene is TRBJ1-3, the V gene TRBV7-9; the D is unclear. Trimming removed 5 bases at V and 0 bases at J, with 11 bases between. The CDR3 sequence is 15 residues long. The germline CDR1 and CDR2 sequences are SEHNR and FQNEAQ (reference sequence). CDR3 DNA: TGTGCCAGCAGCCCCACAGCCTCCTCTGGAAACACCATATATTTT. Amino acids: CASSPTASSGNTIYF.

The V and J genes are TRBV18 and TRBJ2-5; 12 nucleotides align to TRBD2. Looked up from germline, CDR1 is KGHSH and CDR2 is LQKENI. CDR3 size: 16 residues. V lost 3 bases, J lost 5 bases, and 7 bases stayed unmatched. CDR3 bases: TGTGCCAGCTCACCGCCTAGCGGGGGGGCCTTTGAGACCCAGTACTTC. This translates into CASSPPSGGAFETQYF.

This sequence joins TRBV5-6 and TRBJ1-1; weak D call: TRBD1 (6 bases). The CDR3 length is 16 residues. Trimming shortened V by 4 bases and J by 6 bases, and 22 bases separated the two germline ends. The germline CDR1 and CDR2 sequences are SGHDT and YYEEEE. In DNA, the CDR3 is TGTGCCAGCAGCCCACGATACAGGGTTGCTAGATCTGAAGCTTTCTTT. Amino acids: CASSPRYRVARSEAFF.